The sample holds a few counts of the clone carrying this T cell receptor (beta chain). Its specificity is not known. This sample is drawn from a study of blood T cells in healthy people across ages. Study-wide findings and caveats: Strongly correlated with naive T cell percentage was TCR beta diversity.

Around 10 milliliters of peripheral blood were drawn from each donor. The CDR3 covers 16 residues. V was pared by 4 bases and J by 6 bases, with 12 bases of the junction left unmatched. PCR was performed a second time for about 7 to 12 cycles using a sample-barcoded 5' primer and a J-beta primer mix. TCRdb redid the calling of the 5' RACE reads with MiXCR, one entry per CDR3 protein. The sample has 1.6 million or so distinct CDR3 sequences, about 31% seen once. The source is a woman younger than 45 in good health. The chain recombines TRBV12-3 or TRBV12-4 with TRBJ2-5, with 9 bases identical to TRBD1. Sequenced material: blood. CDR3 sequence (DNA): TGTGCCAGCAGTTCGGGTGGGACAGGGTCGATTCAGACCCAGTACTTC. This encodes CASSSGGTGSIQTQYF.